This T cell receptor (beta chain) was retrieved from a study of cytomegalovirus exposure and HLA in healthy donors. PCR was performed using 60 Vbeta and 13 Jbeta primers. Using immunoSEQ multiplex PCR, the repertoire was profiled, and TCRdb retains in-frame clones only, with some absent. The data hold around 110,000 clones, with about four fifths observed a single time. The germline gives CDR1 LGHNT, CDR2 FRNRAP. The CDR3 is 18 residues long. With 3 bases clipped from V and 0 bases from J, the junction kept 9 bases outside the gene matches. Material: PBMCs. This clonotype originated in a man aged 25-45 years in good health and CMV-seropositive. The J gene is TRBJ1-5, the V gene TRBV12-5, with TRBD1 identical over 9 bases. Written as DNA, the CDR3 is TGTGCTAGTGGTTTCGGACAGGGGCCCGATTATAGCAATCAGCCCCAGCATTTT. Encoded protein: CASGFGQGPDYSNQPQHF.